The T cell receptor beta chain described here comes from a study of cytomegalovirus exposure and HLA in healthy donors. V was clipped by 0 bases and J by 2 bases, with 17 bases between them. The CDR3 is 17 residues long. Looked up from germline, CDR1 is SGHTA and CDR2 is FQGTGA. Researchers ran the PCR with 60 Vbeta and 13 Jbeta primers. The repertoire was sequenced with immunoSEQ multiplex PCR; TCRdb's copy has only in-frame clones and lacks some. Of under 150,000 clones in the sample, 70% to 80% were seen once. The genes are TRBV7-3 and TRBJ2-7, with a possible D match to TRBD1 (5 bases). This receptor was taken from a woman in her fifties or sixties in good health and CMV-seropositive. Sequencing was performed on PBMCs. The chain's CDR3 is CASSLTAGPGLTYEQYF. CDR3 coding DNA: TGTGCCAGCAGCTTAACGGCTGGACCAGGGCTGACCTACGAGCAGTACTTC. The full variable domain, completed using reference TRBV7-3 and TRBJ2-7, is GAGVSQTPSNKVTEKGKYVELRCDPISGHTALYWYRQSLGQGPEFLIYFQGTGAADDSGLPNDRFFAVRPEGSVSTLKIQRTERGDSAVYLCASSLTAGPGLTYEQYFGPGTRLTVT.